This is a list of T cell receptor beta chains from one sample in a study of blood T cell repertoires in COVID-19. Libraries were prepared by immunoSEQ multiplex PCR; TCRdb keeps only in-frame clonotypes and omits some of them. Of over 400,000 clones listed, 86% were seen once; the top ten hold roughly 1.4%. Material for sequencing was peripheral blood. The receptors here all came from a woman in her twenties or thirties with active or convalescent COVID-19. CDR3s include the opening cysteine and the closing phenylalanine or tryptophan. The D gene is left open where the match is weak. The size entry is marked missing in some rows and otherwise reads once, few, many or a size class.

-	-	TRBV7-9	TRBJ1-3	TGTGCCAGCAGCTCGGGAGAGTCCCTTAGCTCTGGAAACACCATATATTTT	CASSSGESLSSGNTIYF
-	-	TRBV6-5	TRBJ1-2	TGTGCCAGCAGTACCCTCGTGGAGGGAGGCTACACCTTC	CASSTLVEGGYTF
-	-	TRBV19	TRBJ1-4	TGTGTTGAATTCCGGCGGGAAGCAACTAATGAAAAACTGTTTTTT	CVEFRREATNEKLFF
-	-	TRBV19	TRBJ1-2	TGTGCCAGTAGCCCCACGAAAGACAGGTCCTATGGCTACACCTTC	CASSPTKDRSYGYTF
few	-	TRBV28	TRBJ1-1	TGTGCCAGCAGTTTAGTTCAGGGTGGAGGGACTGAAGCTTTCTTT	CASSLVQGGGTEAFF
-	-	TRBV9	TRBJ2-7	TGTGCCAGCAGCTCCGGACTCTCCTACGAGCAGTACTTC	CASSSGLSYEQYF
-	-	TRBV27	TRBJ1-2	TGTGCCAGCAGTTTATCCTCAGGGTTTGGCGGCTACACCTTC	CASSLSSGFGGYTF
-	TRBD1	TRBV27	TRBJ1-4	TGTGCCAGCAGTTTAGGGACAGGGCCAGAAAAACTGTTTTTT	CASSLGTGPEKLFF
-	TRBD1	TRBV5-1	TRBJ1-2	TGCGCCAGCAGCTTGGAGCGACAGGGAGGTGGCTACACCTTC	CASSLERQGGGYTF
-	TRBD1	TRBV18	TRBJ2-1	TGTGCCAGCTCACCACAGGGGACAGGGAACAATGAGCAGTTCTTC	CASSPQGTGNNEQFF
few	-	TRBV18	TRBJ1-1	TGTGCCAGCTCCCCCATTGGGGGGAGCATGAACACTGAAGCTTTCTTT	CASSPIGGSMNTEAFF
-	-	TRBV5-5	TRBJ1-5	TGTGCCAGCAGCACGGGGTTTAGCAATCAGCCCCAGCATTTT	CASSTGFSNQPQHF
-	-	TRBV20-1	TRBJ2-3	TGCAGTGCTAGCCACACAGATACGCAGTATTTT	CSASHTDTQYF
-	-	TRBV5-1	TRBJ2-1	TGCGCCAGCAGCTTGGATCCGGGGGCGGGAGCTTACAATGAGCAGTTCTTC	CASSLDPGAGAYNEQFF
few	TRBD1	TRBV6-6	TRBJ1-6	TGTGCCAGCAGTTACAACCGGGACAGGGGTAATTCACCCCTCCACTTT	CASSYNRDRGNSPLHF
once	-	TRBV30	TRBJ2-4	TGTGCCTGGACTAGCGCAACGATTGGGGACATTCAGTACTTC	CAWTSATIGDIQYF
-	-	TRBV5-1	TRBJ1-1	TGCGCCAGCAGCTTGGGGCGGGGCACTGAAGCTTTCTTT	CASSLGRGTEAFF
-	TRBD1	TRBV30	TRBJ2-7	TGTGCCTGGAGTGCCGGACAGGGGTCCTACGAGCAGTACTTC	CAWSAGQGSYEQYF
-	TRBD1	TRBV12-5	TRBJ1-5	TGTGCTAGTGGTTTGGGCCTCGGACAGGGGGTAAATCAGCCCCAGCATTTT	CASGLGLGQGVNQPQHF
-	-	TRBV7-8	TRBJ1-2	TGTGCCAGCAGCTCTAAAGACAGGTTACTTAACTATGGCTACACCTTC	CASSSKDRLLNYGYTF
-	-	TRBV7-7	TRBJ2-3	TGTGCCAGCAGCTTATTGGGCGACGATACGCAGTATTTT	CASSLLGDDTQYF
-	-	TRBV5-1	TRBJ1-1	TGCGCCAGCATGGGGCAGACGAACACTGAAGCTTTCTTT	CASMGQTNTEAFF
-	-	TRBV5-1	TRBJ1-2	TGCGCCAGCAGCTTGGGGGACACTTCTAACTATGGCTACACCTTC	CASSLGDTSNYGYTF
-	-	TRBV9	TRBJ1-4	TGTGCCAGCAGCCCCAGACAGGCCTCTAATGAAAAACTGTTTTTT	CASSPRQASNEKLFF
-	TRBD1	TRBV5-5	TRBJ1-2	TGTGCCAGCAGCTTGCAGGGGGCTGAGGGCTACACCTTC	CASSLQGAEGYTF
-	TRBD1	TRBV27	TRBJ1-5	TGTGCCAGCAGTCTTAGGACAGGCGCCATGTTGGGTCAGCCCCAGCATTTT	CASSLRTGAMLGQPQHF
-	TRBD1	TRBV24-1	TRBJ1-2	TGTGCCACCAGTGGGGACAGCCTAAACTATGGCTACACCTTC	CATSGDSLNYGYTF
-	-	TRBV6-5	TRBJ2-1	TGTGCCAGCAGTCCTTCAGGGACTTTCTACAATGAGCAGTTCTTC	CASSPSGTFYNEQFF
-	-	TRBV6-5	TRBJ2-7	TGTGCCAGCTGGGCAGCCTCCTACGAGCAGTACTTC	CASWAASYEQYF
-	-	TRBV19	TRBJ1-5	TGTGCCAGTAGAGGCGGGGGCAATCAGCCCCAGCATTTT	CASRGGGNQPQHF
-	TRBD1	TRBV3-1/TRBV3-2	TRBJ2-3	TGTGCCAGCAGCCAATTTCAAGGGGGCCGGGATACGCAGTATTTT	CASSQFQGGRDTQYF
-	-	TRBV6-6	TRBJ2-7	TGTGCCAGCAGTTACGTCCAGGGCTCCTACGAGCAGTACTTC	CASSYVQGSYEQYF
-	-	TRBV19	TRBJ2-1	TGTGCCAGTATCCAGGGGAGGGCCAACAATGAGCAGTTCTTC	CASIQGRANNEQFF
-	TRBD1	TRBV5-4	TRBJ1-1	TGTGCCAGCAGCTCGGACAGGGACAGGGCGAACACTGAAGCTTTCTTT	CASSSDRDRANTEAFF
few	-	TRBV29-1	TRBJ1-1	TGCAGCGTTGTTCTTGGGGCCTATACTGAAGCTTTCTTT	CSVVLGAYTEAFF
-	TRBD1	TRBV18	TRBJ1-1	TGTGCCAGCTCATCTAGAGACAGGGGAAGCGGCACTGAAGCTTTCTTT	CASSSRDRGSGTEAFF
once	-	TRBV20-1	TRBJ1-5	TGCAGTGCTAGTCCGCAGGGGCATCAGCCCCAGCATTTT	CSASPQGHQPQHF
-	-	TRBV4-1	TRBJ1-4	TGCGCCAGCAGCTCCCAAAATGAAAAACTGTTTTTT	CASSSQNEKLFF
once	-	TRBV11-2	TRBJ2-3	TGTGCCAGCAGCTTAAGGTCGGTGAACTACACCCCGGATACGCAGTATTTT	CASSLRSVNYTPDTQYF
few	-	TRBV28	TRBJ1-5	TGTGCCAGCACCCGGACATTGGACAATCAGCCCCAGCATTTT	CASTRTLDNQPQHF
once	-	TRBV5-6	TRBJ1-2	TGTGCCAGCAGCTTTGTCCCCCGAGGGGGATATGGCTACACCTTC	CASSFVPRGGYGYTF
-	-	TRBV13	TRBJ2-2	TGTGCCAGCAGCCCCCCAAGCGCGAACACCGGGGAGCTGTTTTTT	CASSPPSANTGELFF
once	TRBD2	TRBV18	TRBJ2-1	TGTGCCAGCTCACCACCGATAGGGCGGGAGGGCCTAGCTGAGCAGTTCTTC	CASSPPIGREGLAEQFF
-	-	TRBV18	TRBJ1-2	TGTGCCAGCTCCCCCCGGGTGAGGGAAGGCTACACCTTC	CASSPRVREGYTF
-	TRBD1	TRBV5-1	TRBJ1-2	TGCGCCAGCAGCTTGGGGGGACAGACCTATGGCTACACCTTC	CASSLGGQTYGYTF
-	-	TRBV7-2	TRBJ1-4	TGTGCCAGCAGCCTCCGGGAAGGGCCTAATGAAAAACTGTTTTTT	CASSLREGPNEKLFF
-	TRBD2	TRBV18	TRBJ2-7	TGTGCCAGCTCTCAAGGCACTAGCGGTTCCTACGAGCAGTACTTC	CASSQGTSGSYEQYF
-	TRBD2	TRBV11-2	TRBJ2-7	TGTGCCAGCAGCTTAGATCTTTCTAGCGGGACCTACGAGCAGTACTTC	CASSLDLSSGTYEQYF
-	TRBD1	TRBV6-5	TRBJ1-2	TGTGCCAGCAGAGGGACAGGGGGTTCTGGCTACACCTTC	CASRGTGGSGYTF
-	-	TRBV6-6	TRBJ1-2	TGTGCCAGCAGGGCAACGATGGGGCGAAACTATGGCTACACCTTC	CASRATMGRNYGYTF
once	TRBD1	TRBV7-9	TRBJ1-5	TGTGCCAGCAGCTCAGATCCGGGACAGGCCATAGATAGCAATCAGCCCCAGCATTTT	CASSSDPGQAIDSNQPQHF
-	-	TRBV27	TRBJ1-1	TGTGCCAGCAGCCTATGGGGAAGGGGGAAAGAAGCTTTCTTT	CASSLWGRGKEAFF
once	-	TRBV6-5	TRBJ2-7	TGTGCCAGCAGTTACCCCGGGGGCGAGCAGTACTTC	CASSYPGGEQYF
-	-	TRBV9	TRBJ1-4	TGTGCCAGCAGCCCTATCGGGGGACGACTGTTTTTT	CASSPIGGRLFF
-	-	TRBV7-9	TRBJ1-1	TGTGCCAGCAGCTTAGATACAGGGATAAACACTGAAGCTTTCTTT	CASSLDTGINTEAFF
-	-	TRBV5-1	TRBJ1-1	TGCGCCAGCAGCTCGGGCAGGGGATTCAACACTGAAGCTTTCTTT	CASSSGRGFNTEAFF
-	-	TRBV7-9	TRBJ1-2	TGTGCCAGCAGCAGGGACCTTAGATATGGCTACACCTTC	CASSRDLRYGYTF
-	TRBD1	TRBV5-1	TRBJ1-1	TGCGCCAGCAGCTTGGGAGGGACAGTGAACACTGAAGCTTTCTTT	CASSLGGTVNTEAFF